This is a list of T cell receptor beta chains from one sample in a study of blood T cell repertoires in COVID-19. Sequenced by immunoSEQ multiplex PCR; TCRdb stores in-frame clones only, minus some. The sample consists of about 78,000 clones, 70% to 90% of them appearing once. Sequencing input: peripheral blood. These receptors originate from a man aged 65-85 years with active or convalescent COVID-19. Both conserved end residues are part of each CDR3. D genes are given only for firm matches. Clone size is stated in some rows and not others, as once, few, many or a class when expanded.

len	abundance	v_gene	d_gene	j_gene	CDR3aa	CDR3nt
16	.	TRBV4-2	.	TRBJ1-5	CASSQASGTSAQPQHF	TGTGCCAGCAGCCAAGCTTCGGGGACATCCGCCCAGCCCCAGCATTTT
13	.	TRBV19	.	TRBJ1-5	CASSIRGDQPQHF	TGTGCCAGTAGTATTCGGGGGGATCAGCCCCAGCATTTT
13	few	TRBV15	.	TRBJ1-6	CATSRGGNSPLHF	TGTGCCACCAGCAGAGGAGGGAATTCACCCCTCCACTTT
15	.	TRBV3-1/TRBV3-2	TRBD1	TRBJ1-3	CASSRQGNSGNTIYF	TGTGCCAGCAGTCGACAGGGGAACTCTGGAAACACCATATATTTT
15	.	TRBV20-1	TRBD1	TRBJ2-2	CSASQGTGGIGELFF	TGCAGTGCCAGTCAAGGGACAGGGGGAATCGGGGAGCTGTTTTTT
14	.	TRBV5-1	TRBD1	TRBJ2-7	CASSLDRDLYEQYF	TGCGCCAGCAGCCTTGACAGGGACCTCTACGAGCAGTACTTC
15	.	TRBV5-1	TRBD1	TRBJ1-4	CASSLEGTGVEKLFF	TGCGCCAGCAGCTTGGAAGGGACAGGGGTGGAAAAACTGTTTTTT
16	.	TRBV6-5	.	TRBJ2-3	CASSFGRGPSTDTQYF	TGTGCCAGCAGTTTCGGCAGGGGCCCTAGCACAGATACGCAGTATTTT
14	.	TRBV6-5	TRBD1	TRBJ2-7	CASRKGDRVNERYF	TGTGCCAGCAGGAAGGGGGACAGGGTAAACGAGCGGTACTTC
15	.	TRBV4-1	.	TRBJ2-6	CASTQDLAGANVLTF	TGCGCCAGCACCCAAGATTTAGCTGGGGCCAACGTCCTGACTTTC
12	.	TRBV6-5	.	TRBJ2-3	CATQEGPDTQYF	TGTGCCACCCAGGAGGGCCCAGATACGCAGTATTTT
14	.	TRBV2	TRBD2	TRBJ2-1	CATSGLAANNEQFF	TGTGCCACCTCGGGACTAGCAGCCAACAATGAGCAGTTCTTC
14	.	TRBV5-1	.	TRBJ1-1	CASTREATNTEAFF	TGCGCCAGCACGAGAGAGGCGACGAACACTGAAGCTTTCTTT
14	.	TRBV19	.	TRBJ2-2	CASSISARTGELFF	TGTGCCAGTAGTATTTCGGCGAGGACCGGGGAGCTGTTTTTT
12	.	TRBV6-5	.	TRBJ1-6	CASRGIAGALHF	TGTGCCAGCAGGGGGATAGCAGGGGCCCTCCACTTT
16	.	TRBV7-9	TRBD2	TRBJ2-3	CASSSRLAGLTDTQYF	TGTGCCAGCAGCTCGCGACTAGCGGGGCTGACAGATACGCAGTATTTT
11	.	TRBV20-1	TRBD1	TRBJ1-1	CSAKTGGMTFF	TGCAGTGCGAAAACAGGGGGCATGACTTTCTTT
12	.	TRBV29-1	.	TRBJ1-1	CSVRPGGTEAFF	TGCAGCGTAAGGCCGGGAGGCACTGAAGCTTTCTTT
11	.	TRBV2	.	TRBJ1-1	CASSVRVEAFF	TGTGCCAGCAGTGTGAGGGTTGAAGCTTTCTTT
18	.	TRBV27	TRBD2	TRBJ2-1	CASSLSPTSGPLGDEQFF	TGTGCCAGCAGTTTAAGCCCCACTAGCGGGCCCCTCGGGGATGAGCAGTTCTTC
11	.	TRBV11-2	.	TRBJ1-1	CASSASTEAFF	TGTGCCAGCAGCGCCAGCACTGAAGCTTTCTTT
14	.	TRBV11-2	.	TRBJ2-1	CASSLQGIYNEQFF	TGTGCCAGCAGCCTACAGGGTATCTACAATGAGCAGTTCTTC
13	.	TRBV29-1	TRBD2	TRBJ2-1	CSVGTSGSDEQFF	TGCAGCGTGGGGACTAGCGGGAGTGATGAGCAGTTCTTC
14	.	TRBV5-1	.	TRBJ1-1	CASSLGGGGTEAFF	TGCGCCAGCAGCCTGGGGGGAGGAGGCACTGAAGCTTTCTTT
13	.	TRBV18	.	TRBJ1-4	CASSRGLNEKLFF	TGTGCCAGCTCAAGAGGGCTAAATGAAAAACTGTTTTTT
13	once	TRBV6-5	.	TRBJ2-5	CASSFGRRETQYF	TGTGCCAGCAGTTTCGGGAGAAGAGAGACCCAGTACTTC
13	few	TRBV30	.	TRBJ1-6	CAWSVGRNSPLHF	TGTGCCTGGAGTGTCGGGAGGAATTCACCCCTCCACTTT
15	.	TRBV27	TRBD2	TRBJ2-1	CASSETSGRRGEQFF	TGTGCCAGCAGCGAGACTAGCGGGAGAAGAGGTGAGCAGTTCTTC
17	.	TRBV24-1	.	TRBJ2-2	CATSDPPSRGGTGELFF	TGTGCCACCAGTGATCCCCCTTCTAGGGGGGGGACCGGGGAGCTGTTTTTT
13	.	TRBV3-1/TRBV3-2	.	TRBJ2-7	CASSRRPGVEQYF	TGTGCCAGCAGCCGCAGACCAGGGGTCGAGCAGTACTTC
16	.	TRBV15	TRBD1	TRBJ1-1	CATSRGSQGAYTEAFF	TGTGCCACCAGCAGAGGATCCCAGGGGGCTTACACTGAAGCTTTCTTT
13	.	TRBV3-1/TRBV3-2	.	TRBJ2-7	CASSPGQIYEQYF	TGTGCCAGCAGCCCAGGACAGATCTACGAGCAGTACTTC
16	few	TRBV5-1	TRBD1	TRBJ2-7	CASSFSPGTGRYEQYF	TGCGCCAGCAGCTTCTCTCCCGGGACAGGGAGGTACGAGCAGTACTTC
18	.	TRBV7-2	TRBD2	TRBJ2-5	CASSLWAVSGGRGETQYF	TGTGCCAGCAGCTTATGGGCTGTTAGCGGGGGTCGGGGAGAGACCCAGTACTTC
16	.	TRBV19	.	TRBJ2-5	CASSKVAGQGRETQYF	TGTGCCAGTAGTAAAGTCGCCGGGCAGGGGCGAGAGACCCAGTACTTC
13	many	TRBV3-1/TRBV3-2	.	TRBJ1-5	CASSQDLIQPQHF	TGTGCCAGCAGCCAAGATCTTATTCAGCCCCAGCATTTT
16	once	TRBV19	TRBD1	TRBJ1-5	CASRTGTGRSNQPQHF	TGTGCCAGTAGAACCGGGACAGGCCGTAGCAATCAGCCCCAGCATTTT
14	.	TRBV30	.	TRBJ1-1	CAWSYKGGQTEAFF	TGTGCCTGGAGTTACAAGGGAGGTCAGACTGAAGCTTTCTTT
14	.	TRBV4-1	.	TRBJ2-3	CASSQGLTTDTQYF	TGCGCCAGCAGCCAAGGACTAACCACAGATACGCAGTATTTT
14	.	TRBV30	.	TRBJ2-7	CAWSVLGASYEQYF	TGTGCCTGGAGTGTACTCGGAGCCTCGTACGAGCAGTACTTC